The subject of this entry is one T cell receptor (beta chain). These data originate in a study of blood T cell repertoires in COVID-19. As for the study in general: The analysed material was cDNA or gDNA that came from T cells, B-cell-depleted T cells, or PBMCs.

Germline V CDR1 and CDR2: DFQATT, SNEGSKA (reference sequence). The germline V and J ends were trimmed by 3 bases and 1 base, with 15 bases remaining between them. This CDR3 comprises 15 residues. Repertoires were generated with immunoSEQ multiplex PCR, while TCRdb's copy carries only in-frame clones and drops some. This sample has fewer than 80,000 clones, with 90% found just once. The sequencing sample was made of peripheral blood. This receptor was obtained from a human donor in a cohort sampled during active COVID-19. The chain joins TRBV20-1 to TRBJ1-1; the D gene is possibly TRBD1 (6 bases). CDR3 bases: TGCAGTGCTAGTCGGGGGGCGTTTACGAACACTGAAGCTTTCTTT. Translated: CSASRGAFTNTEAFF.